This T cell receptor beta chain is from a study of blood T cell repertoires in COVID-19 (dated by TCRdb to the early 2020s). Describing the broader study: Collaborator samples came from the United States, Italy and Spain and covered acute and convalescent phases of COVID-19. The prospective study material was composed of cDNA or gDNA derived from T cells, B-cell-depleted T cells, or PBMCs. The dataset comprised deeply sampled blood TCRbeta repertoires from subjects exposed to, actively infected with, or recovered from COVID-19. A freely available public database, intended as a resource for researchers studying the immune response to SARS-CoV-2, is where the repertoires were released. The samples were drawn from two sources: the first 160 participants of the ongoing ImmuneRACE study, and 1,254 subjects contributed by 6 global collaborators. Nearly every sample came with metadata listing a de-identified subject ID, COVID-19 status, age in years and sex. Where HLA class I and class II types were available, the types were taken from metadata supplied by the sample provider, not from assay-based typing. Overall study outcomes, separate from this receptor: The amount of clinical and demographic metadata varied by source and participant and was provided uncurated.

Samples from volunteer blood donors who had recovered from COVID-19 were contributed by a second Seattle source. Collaborating institutions collected whole blood in K2EDTA tubes following their own protocols. Collaborator samples were shipped for TCRbeta analysis as frozen whole blood, isolated PBMCs, or DNA extracted from either sample type. V loses 2 bases, J loses 1 base, and the germline ends lie 11 bases apart. The germline V gene yields ENHRY for CDR1 and SYGVKD for CDR2. The CDR3 holds 15 amino acids from the cysteine to the phenylalanine. The CDR3 DNA has 45 bases and is translated from base 1. A word on this clone: Its cognate antigen has yet to be identified. Base qualities are missing; no much larger clone stands one base away.

TCRbeta CDR3 regions were amplified from genomic DNA using the immunoSEQ Assay, a bias-controlled multiplex PCR. The original pipeline was this. Nucleated cell counts per sample were estimated from amplification of reference gene primers within the assay. To quantify the absolute abundance of each unique TCRbeta CDR3 rearrangement, sequence reads were collapsed and filtered. For each sample, productive Simpson clonality was calculated as the square root of Simpson's diversity index over productive rearrangements. This is the immuneACCESS table as TCRdb keeps it, with only in-frame sequences that have V and J called. A part of the clones is gone; compared with another copy, unresolved V genes explain less than half, and the rest is unexplained. The V and J calls and the clone size are those of that table, but D and trimming were determined from the DNA. This sample has 100,000 to 120,000 clones in its table, and approximately 90% of those were observed once. The top ten constitute more than 7% of the sample.

The chain is encoded by TRBV10-3 joined to TRBJ1-2; TRBD1 is a weak D gene call, 5 bases matching. The sample consisted of peripheral blood. The receptor comes from a woman between 65 and 79 years old who had recovered from COVID-19. The CDR3 protein is CAISEGRGDNYGYTF. The sequenced DNA: TGTGCCATCAGTGAGGGACGGGGGGATAACTATGGCTACACCTTC.